The 6 T cell receptor beta chains listed next were all sequenced from one sample in a study of HIV-infected patients and healthy controls. Whole blood was used without fractionation, so all unsorted peripheral T cells were included. cDNA was made from 500 ng RNA using alpha and beta constant primers. Separate chain-specific third strand synthesis with multiplexing indices produced the alpha and beta libraries. A single record per CDR3 protein comes from TCRdb applying MiXCR to the 5' RACE reads. The data show roughly 20,000 distinct CDR3 sequences, about 8.2% seen once. Sequenced sample: blood. These receptors were collected from an adult in good health.

This clonotype has a count of ten or more. The chain couples TRBV20-1 to TRBJ2-1; no firm D call. The germline CDR1 and CDR2 sequences are DFQATT and SNEGSKA (reference sequence). V lost 6 bases, J lost 2 bases, and 17 bases lay in between. This CDR3 is 15 amino acids long. CDR3: CSALVPGLTYNEQFF. CDR3 DNA sequence: TGCAGTGCCCTCGTCCCGGGCCTCACCTACAATGAGCAGTTCTTC.

This clonotype occurred many times. V gene TRBV12-3 or TRBV12-4 combines with J gene TRBJ1-1; D gene uncertain. V was trimmed by 1 base and J by 0 bases, leaving 3 bases between them. The CDR3 is made up of 13 amino acids. DNA for the CDR3: TGTGCCAGCAGTTTAGACCTGAACACTGAAGCTTTCTTT. This sequence encodes CASSLDLNTEAFF.

This clonotype was counted at least ten times. The chain combines TRBV6-1 with TRBJ1-1, with D unclear. Trimming took 6 bases from V and 5 from J, leaving 13 bases between them. The germline V gene encodes CDR1 MNHNS and CDR2 SASEGT. The CDR3 length is 13 residues. Here the CDR3 reads CASRLEGGTEAFF. CDR3 bases: TGTGCCAGCAGGTTGGAGGGAGGGACTGAAGCTTTCTTT.

This clonotype was observed many times. V and J are TRBV11-2 and TRBJ2-3; 11 bases line up with TRBD2. The CDR3 has 16 amino acids. V lost 5 bases and J lost 4; bases outside the gene matches: 8. CDR1 is SGHAT and CDR2 is FQNNGV in the germline V gene. In DNA, the CDR3 is TGTGCCAGCAGCCCGATGACTAGCGGGATTTCAGATACGCAGTATTTT. Protein: CASSPMTSGISDTQYF. Full variable domain (outside the CDR3, taken from reference TRBV11-2 and TRBJ2-3): EAGVAQSPRYKIIEKRQSVAFWCNPISGHATLYWYQQILGQGPKLLIQFQNNGVVDDSQLPKDRFSAERLKGVDSTLKIQPAKLEDSAVYLCASSPMTSGISDTQYFGPGTRLTVL.

This clonotype occurred many times. The chain combines TRBV4-1 with TRBJ1-1; D is possibly TRBD1 (5 bases). The germline V gene has CDR1 MGHRA and CDR2 YSYEKL. The CDR3 is 16 residues long. Trimming removed 1 base at V and 1 base at J, with 13 bases between. This chain's CDR3 is CASSQVYRGRNTEAFF. The DNA for the CDR3 is TGCGCCAGCAGCCAAGTGTATAGGGGTAGGAACACTGAAGCTTTCTTT.

This clonotype was counted ten times or more. The chain combines TRBV23-1 with TRBJ2-1, with 11 bases fitting TRBD2. TRBV23-1 is an open reading frame, and its role is uncertain. Germline trimming cut 4 bases from V and 7 bases from J; bases unmatched to any gene: 9. There are 16 residues in the CDR3. CDR3 sequence (DNA): TGCGCCAGCAGTCCCCTGCTAGCGGGAGGATTGAATGAGCAGTTCTTC. This gives the protein CASSPLLAGGLNEQFF.